The 21 T cell receptor beta chains in this list originate from one sample, sequenced in a study of T cell responses to AZD1222 COVID-19 vaccine. Produced via immunoSEQ multiplex PCR; TCRdb's table is partial and in-frame only. The profile shows around 99,000 clones, about 91% of them singletons. The specimen comprised peripheral blood, sampled on day 0 of AZD1222 vaccination. These receptors all come from an adult in good health.

This rearrangement joins TRBV7-6 to TRBJ1-5; D possibly corresponds to TRBD1 (6 bases). This CDR3 spans 15 amino acids. V was pared by 5 bases and J by 5 bases, with 16 bases between. Germline CDR1 is SGHVS and CDR2 is FNYEAQ. The CDR3 DNA is TGTGCCAGCAGCCGCATTGGGGGGGCCGATCAGCCCCAGCATTTT. Encoded protein: CASSRIGGADQPQHF.

The rearrangement joins TRBV5-1 to TRBJ2-3; D unresolved. Per the germline V gene, CDR1 is SGHRS and CDR2 is YFSETQ. Trimming took off 0 bases at V and 1 base at J, with 3 bases between the two ends. The CDR3 runs to 13 residues. The CDR3 DNA is TGCGCCAGCAGCTTGGAGCGCACAGATACGCAGTATTTT. It is translated as CASSLERTDTQYF.

This sequence joins TRBV6-1 and TRBJ1-1, with a tentative D call TRBD1 (6 bases). The germline V gene encodes CDR1 MNHNS and CDR2 SASEGT. The V end lost 3 bases, the J end lost 3 bases, and 14 bases lay between the germline ends. CDR3 size: 15 residues. Written as DNA, the CDR3 is TGTGCCAGCAGTGAGCAAGCGGCAGGGGACACTGAAGCTTTCTTT. Its protein is CASSEQAAGDTEAFF.

The chain joins TRBV6-4 to TRBJ1-2, with D possibly being TRBD1 (6 bases). Germline lookup yields CDR1 MRHNA and CDR2 SNTAGT. The CDR3 loop spans 15 amino acids. Trimming took off 6 bases at V and 1 base at J, with 15 bases between the two ends. The CDR3 protein is CASSLEAGDNYGYTF. The CDR3 bases are TGTGCCAGCAGCCTGGAGGCAGGGGATAACTATGGCTACACCTTC.

This chain uses TRBV30 with TRBJ1-1, with D unclear. The germline V and J ends were trimmed by 4 bases and 1 base, with 4 bases remaining between them. Germline V gives CDR1 GTSNPN, CDR2 SVGIG (reference sequence). This CDR3 spans 11 amino acids. The CDR3 DNA reads as TGTGCCTGGAACAGGAACACTGAAGCTTTCTTT. Translation gives CAWNRNTEAFF. The complete variable domain, with remaining parts taken from reference TRBV30 and TRBJ1-1, reads SQTIHQWPATLVQPVGSPLSLECTVEGTSNPNLYWYRQAAGRGLQLLFYSVGIGQISSEVPQNLSASRPQDRQFILSSKKLLLSDSGFYLCAWNRNTEAFFGQGTRLTVV.

This clone was counted a single time. The rearrangement links TRBV5-4 to TRBJ1-1, with D possibly TRBD1 on 6 matching bases. CDR1 SGHNT and CDR2 YYREEE come from the germline V gene (reference sequence). Trimming shortened V by 4 bases and J by 1 base, and 17 bases separated the two germline ends. The CDR3 spans 16 residues. The CDR3 protein is CASSPRGGQGNTEAFF. The CDR3 region has the DNA TGTGCCAGCAGCCCAAGAGGGGGACAAGGGAACACTGAAGCTTTCTTT.

V is TRBV10-1 and J is TRBJ1-1, with D unclear. Germline V gene lookup returns CDR1 WNHNN and CDR2 SYGVQD (reference sequence). Trimming pared 0 bases from V and 0 bases from J, leaving 5 bases between. This CDR3 spans 14 amino acids. The CDR3 region is CASSESSLNTEAFF. CDR3 DNA sequence: TGCGCCAGCAGTGAGTCCTCCCTGAACACTGAAGCTTTCTTT.

The V and J genes are TRBV18 and TRBJ1-2; D is possibly TRBD1 (5 bases). The CDR3 runs to 14 residues. Germline CDR1 is KGHSH and CDR2 is LQKENI. The V end lost 6 bases, the J end lost 2 bases, and 13 bases lay between the germline ends. The CDR3 DNA is TGTGCCAGCTCCCTGGGACGGCAGAACTATGGCTACACCTTC. Amino acids: CASSLGRQNYGYTF.

The rearrangement links TRBV19 to TRBJ2-5, with a possible D match to TRBD2 (6 bases). The CDR3 covers 11 residues. The V and J ends lost 8 bases and 7 bases respectively, with 11 bases between them. Germline values: CDR1 LNHDA, CDR2 SQIVND (reference sequence). Here the CDR3 reads CASGGRGTQYF. The DNA of the CDR3 is TGTGCCAGTGGGGGGAGAGGGACCCAGTACTTC.

The chain recombines TRBV10-3 with TRBJ1-2; D may be TRBD1 (6 bases). The germline CDR1 and CDR2 sequences are ENHRY and SYGVKD. CDR3 length equals 15 residues. V lost 10 bases and J 0 bases, leaving 18 bases between the germline ends. This CDR3 reads CATGDNRAANYGYTF. As DNA, the CDR3 is TGTGCCACCGGGGACAACAGGGCCGCTAACTATGGCTACACCTTC.

This clone was seen only once. The CDR3 loop is CATSSRLDLTYNEQFF. The CDR3, as DNA: TGTGCCACCAGCAGCCGATTAGACTTAACCTACAATGAGCAGTTCTTC. This chain connects TRBV15 to TRBJ2-1, with D unresolved. Trimming cost V 3 bases and J 2 bases, with 14 bases left between them. The CDR3 runs to 16 residues. Germline values: CDR1 LNHNV, CDR2 YYDKDF (reference sequence).

This sequence joins TRBV19 and TRBJ1-6; D gene ambiguous. V lost 2 bases to trimming and J lost 5 bases, with 4 bases between them. Germline V CDR1 and CDR2: LNHDA, SQIVND (reference sequence). CDR3 size: 13 residues. CDR3 nucleotide sequence: TGTGCCAGTAGTATAACGGATAATTCACCCCTCCACTTT. Translated: CASSITDNSPLHF.

The chain uses TRBV10-2 and TRBJ1-5; TRBD1 matches 7 bases. Germline V CDR1 and CDR2: WSHSY, SAAADI. V shed 10 bases and J 4 bases; nucleotides not matched to a gene: 4. CDR3 length equals 12 residues. The CDR3 nucleotides are TGCGCCACCACGGACAGGAATCAGCCCCAGCATTTT. This gives the protein CATTDRNQPQHF.

The chain uses TRBV4-3 and TRBJ1-2, with 12 bases lining up with TRBD1. CDR3 size: 17 residues. The J segment lost 8 bases and the V segment lost 0 bases, leaving 10 bases of the junction unmatched. Germline values: CDR1 LGHNA, CDR2 YSLEER. The CDR3 sequence: CASSQDTGTGGAGGYTF. CDR3 bases: TGCGCCAGCAGCCAAGACACCGGGACAGGGGGCGCCGGAGGCTACACCTTC.

The chain carries TRBV5-1 and TRBJ2-3; D is ambiguous. The CDR3 has 16 amino acids. Trimming removed 0 bases from V and 1 base from J, with 12 bases in between. In germline, CDR1 is SGHRS, CDR2 YFSETQ. The CDR3 is CASSLGVSAGTDTQYF. In nucleotides, the CDR3 is TGCGCCAGCAGCTTGGGGGTAAGCGCAGGCACAGATACGCAGTATTTT.

V gene TRBV18 combines with J gene TRBJ1-4, with no clear D. CDR3 size: 17 residues. Germline V lookup: CDR1 KGHSH, CDR2 LQKENI. Trimming pared 3 bases from V and 1 base from J, leaving 15 bases between. The CDR3 loop reads CASSPYASGITNEKLFF. The DNA for the CDR3 is TGTGCCAGCTCACCCTACGCTTCGGGAATAACTAATGAAAAACTGTTTTTT.

The chain has TRBV7-9 and TRBJ2-5, with a possible D match to TRBD2 (5 bases). Germline loops: CDR1 SEHNR, CDR2 FQNEAQ (reference sequence). The V end lost 10 bases, the J end lost 2 bases, and 11 bases lay between the germline ends. The CDR3 has 12 amino acids. The CDR3 region has the DNA TGTGCCATCCCGGGGATACAAGAGACCCAGTACTTC. It yields the protein CAIPGIQETQYF.

The chain employs TRBV3-1 (or the pseudogene TRBV3-2) and TRBJ2-5, with D maybe TRBD2 (5 bases). Per the germline V gene, CDR1 is LGHDT and CDR2 is YNNKEL (reference sequence). Trimming pared 4 bases from V and 4 bases from J, leaving 13 bases between. CDR3 length equals 14 residues. The CDR3 nucleotides are TGTGCCAGCAGCCGGGAGAGGCACGGAGAGACCCAGTACTTC. As protein: CASSRERHGETQYF.

The chain recombines TRBV7-9 with TRBJ1-4; D might be TRBD1 (6 bases). Germline CDR1 is SEHNR and CDR2 is FQNEAQ (reference sequence). The CDR3 contains 13 residues. The CDR3 DNA sequence: TGTGCGTCAACAGGGTCAGCTAATGAAAAACTGTTTTTT. Protein: CASTGSANEKLFF.

The chain combines TRBV5-1 with TRBJ2-7; 8 bases are shared with TRBD1. The CDR3 is made up of 14 amino acids. J lost 1 base, V lost 7 bases, and 7 bases had no gene match. In germline, CDR1 is SGHRS, CDR2 YFSETQ. This CDR3 is CASAQGAPSYEQYF. The CDR3 DNA sequence: TGCGCCAGCGCGCAGGGGGCACCTTCCTACGAGCAGTACTTC.

The chain has TRBV5-1 and TRBJ1-6, with unresolved D. V dropped 3 bases and J dropped 0 bases, with 7 bases sitting between them. Germline V gene sequence: CDR1 SGHRS, CDR2 YFSETQ. The CDR3 is 15 residues long. The CDR3 nucleotides read TGCGCCAGCAGCTGGGAGAGCTCCTATAATTCACCCCTCCACTTT. Protein product: CASSWESSYNSPLHF.